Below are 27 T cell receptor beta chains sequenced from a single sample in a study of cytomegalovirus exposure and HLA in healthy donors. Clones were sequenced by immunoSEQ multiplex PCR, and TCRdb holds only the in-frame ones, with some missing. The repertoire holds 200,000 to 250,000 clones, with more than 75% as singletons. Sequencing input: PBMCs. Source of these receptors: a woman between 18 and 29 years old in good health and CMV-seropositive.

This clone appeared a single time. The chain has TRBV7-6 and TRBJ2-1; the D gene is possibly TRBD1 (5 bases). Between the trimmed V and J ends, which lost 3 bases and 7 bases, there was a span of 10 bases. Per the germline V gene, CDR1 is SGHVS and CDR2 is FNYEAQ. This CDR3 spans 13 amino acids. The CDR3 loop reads CASSFVRGNEQFF. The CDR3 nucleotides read TGTGCCAGCAGCTTCGTTAGGGGAAATGAGCAGTTCTTC.

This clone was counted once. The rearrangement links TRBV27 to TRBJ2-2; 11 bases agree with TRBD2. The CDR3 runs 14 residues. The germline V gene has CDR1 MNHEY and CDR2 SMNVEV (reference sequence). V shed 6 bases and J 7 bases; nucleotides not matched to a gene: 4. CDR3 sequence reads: CASRQLAGVGELFF. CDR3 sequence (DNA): TGTGCCAGCAGACAACTAGCGGGAGTCGGGGAGCTGTTTTTT.

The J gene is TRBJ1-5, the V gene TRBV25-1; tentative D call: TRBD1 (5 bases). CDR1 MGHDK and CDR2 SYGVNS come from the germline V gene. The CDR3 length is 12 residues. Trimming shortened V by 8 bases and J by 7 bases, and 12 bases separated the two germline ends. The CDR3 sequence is CASGGGDQPQHF. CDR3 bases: TGTGCCAGCGGGGGGGGAGACCAGCCCCAGCATTTT.

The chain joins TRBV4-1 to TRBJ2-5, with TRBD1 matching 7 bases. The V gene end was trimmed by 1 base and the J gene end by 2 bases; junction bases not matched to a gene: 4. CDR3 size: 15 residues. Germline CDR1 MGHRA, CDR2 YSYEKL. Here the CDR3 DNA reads TGCGCCAGCAGCCAAGCCCGACAGGGTCAAGAGACCCAGTACTTC. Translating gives CASSQARQGQETQYF.

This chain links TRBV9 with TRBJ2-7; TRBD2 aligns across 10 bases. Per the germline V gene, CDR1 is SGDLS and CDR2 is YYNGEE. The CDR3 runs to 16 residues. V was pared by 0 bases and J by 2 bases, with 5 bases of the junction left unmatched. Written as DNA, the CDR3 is TGTGCCAGCAGCGTAGGAGCGGGAGGGCTAACCTACGAGCAGTACTTC. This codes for CASSVGAGGLTYEQYF.

The CDR3 loop reads CASSLGTFGQGDYGYTF. The DNA for the CDR3 is TGCGCCAGCAGCTTGGGTACTTTCGGACAGGGAGACTATGGCTACACCTTC. This sequence joins TRBV5-1 and TRBJ1-2, with 8 bases identical to TRBD1. This CDR3 has 17 amino acids. Germline assignment: CDR1 SGHRS and CDR2 YFSETQ. The ends lost 0 bases at V and 3 bases at J; junction bases unmatched: 10.

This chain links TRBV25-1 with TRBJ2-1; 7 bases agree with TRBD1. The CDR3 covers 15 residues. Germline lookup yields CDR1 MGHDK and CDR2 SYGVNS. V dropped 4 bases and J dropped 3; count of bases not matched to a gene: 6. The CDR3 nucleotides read TGTGCCAGCAGTGCCCGGGACAGTTACTACAATGAGCAGTTCTTC. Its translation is CASSARDSYYNEQFF.

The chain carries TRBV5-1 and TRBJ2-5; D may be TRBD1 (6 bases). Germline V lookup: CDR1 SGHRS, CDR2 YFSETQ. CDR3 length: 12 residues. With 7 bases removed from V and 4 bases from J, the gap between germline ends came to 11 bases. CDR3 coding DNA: TGCGCCAGCGGAGGACAGTTAGAGACCCAGTACTTC. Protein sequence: CASGGQLETQYF.

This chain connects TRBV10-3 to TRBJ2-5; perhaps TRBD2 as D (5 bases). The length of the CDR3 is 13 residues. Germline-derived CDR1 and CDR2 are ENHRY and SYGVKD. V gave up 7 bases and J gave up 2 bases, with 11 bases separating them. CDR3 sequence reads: CAITPGIQETQYF. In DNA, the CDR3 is TGTGCCATCACCCCGGGAATACAAGAGACCCAGTACTTC.

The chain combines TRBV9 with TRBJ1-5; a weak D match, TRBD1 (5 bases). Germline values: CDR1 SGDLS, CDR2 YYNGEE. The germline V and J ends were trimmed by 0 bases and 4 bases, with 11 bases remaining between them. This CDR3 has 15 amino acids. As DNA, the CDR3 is TGTGCCAGCAGCGTAGGACAGAGCCCTAATCAGCCCCAGCATTTT. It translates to CASSVGQSPNQPQHF.

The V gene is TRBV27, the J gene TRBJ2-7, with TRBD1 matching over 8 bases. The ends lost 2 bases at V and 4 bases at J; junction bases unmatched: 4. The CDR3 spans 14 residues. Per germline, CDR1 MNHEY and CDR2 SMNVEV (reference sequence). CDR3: CASSLGTGLYEQYF. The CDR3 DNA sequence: TGTGCCAGCAGTTTAGGGACAGGCCTATACGAGCAGTACTTC.

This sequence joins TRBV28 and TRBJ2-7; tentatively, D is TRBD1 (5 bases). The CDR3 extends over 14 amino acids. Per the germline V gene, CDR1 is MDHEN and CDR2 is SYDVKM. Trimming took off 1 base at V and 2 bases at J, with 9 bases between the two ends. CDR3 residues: CASSLSVRAYEQYF. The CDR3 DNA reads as TGTGCCAGCAGTTTATCGGTCAGGGCCTACGAGCAGTACTTC. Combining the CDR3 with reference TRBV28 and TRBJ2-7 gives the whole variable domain DVKVTQSSRYLVKRTGEKVFLECVQDMDHENMFWYRQDPGLGLRLIYFSYDVKMKEKGDIPEGYSVSREKKERFSLILESASTNQTSMYLCASSLSVRAYEQYFGPGTRLTVT.

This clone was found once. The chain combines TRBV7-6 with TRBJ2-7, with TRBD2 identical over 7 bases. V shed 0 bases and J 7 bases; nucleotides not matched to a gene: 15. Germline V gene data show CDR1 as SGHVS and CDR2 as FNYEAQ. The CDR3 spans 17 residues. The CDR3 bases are TGTGCCAGCAGCTTAGCGCCCCCCCAGGGAGGGGCAGGAGAGCAGTACTTC. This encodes CASSLAPPQGGAGEQYF.

CDR3 in amino acids: CASSQARGLGGYTF. CDR3 nucleotides: TGCGCCAGCAGCCAAGCCAGGGGGTTAGGTGGCTACACCTTC. This chain uses TRBV4-1 with TRBJ1-2, with 7 bases lining up with TRBD1. This CDR3 contains 14 residues. V was pared by 1 base and J by 7 bases, with 6 bases of the junction left unmatched. Germline V CDR1 and CDR2: MGHRA, YSYEKL.

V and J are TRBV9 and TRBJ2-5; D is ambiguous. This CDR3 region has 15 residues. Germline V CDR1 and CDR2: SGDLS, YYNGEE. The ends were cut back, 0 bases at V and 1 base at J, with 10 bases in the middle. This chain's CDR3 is CASSVVSTTQETQYF. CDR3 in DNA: TGTGCCAGCAGCGTAGTTAGCACTACCCAAGAGACCCAGTACTTC.

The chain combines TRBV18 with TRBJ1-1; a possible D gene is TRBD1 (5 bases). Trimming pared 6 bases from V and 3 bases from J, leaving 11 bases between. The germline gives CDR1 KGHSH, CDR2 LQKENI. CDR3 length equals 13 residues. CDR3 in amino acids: CASSAAGDTEAFF. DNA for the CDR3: TGTGCCAGCTCCGCTGCGGGGGACACTGAAGCTTTCTTT. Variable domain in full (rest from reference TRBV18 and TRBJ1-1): NAGVMQNPRHLVRRRGQEARLRCSPMKGHSHVYWYRQLPEEGLKFMVYLQKENIIDESGMPKERFSAEFPKEGPSILRIQQVVRGDSAAYFCASSAAGDTEAFFGQGTRLTVV.

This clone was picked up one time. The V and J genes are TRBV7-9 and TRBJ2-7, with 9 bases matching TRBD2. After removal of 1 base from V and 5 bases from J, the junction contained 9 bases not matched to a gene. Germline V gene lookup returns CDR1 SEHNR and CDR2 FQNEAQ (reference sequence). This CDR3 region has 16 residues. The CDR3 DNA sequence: TGTGCCAGCAGCTTAGGTCTGGCGGGAGGGAGGAACGAGCAGTACTTC. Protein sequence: CASSLGLAGGRNEQYF.

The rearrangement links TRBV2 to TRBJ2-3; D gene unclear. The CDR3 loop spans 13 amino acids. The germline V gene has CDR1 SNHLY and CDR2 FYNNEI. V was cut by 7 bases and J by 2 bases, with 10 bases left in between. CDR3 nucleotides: TGTGCCAGCATTTGGGCAGTCACAGATACGCAGTATTTT. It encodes CASIWAVTDTQYF.

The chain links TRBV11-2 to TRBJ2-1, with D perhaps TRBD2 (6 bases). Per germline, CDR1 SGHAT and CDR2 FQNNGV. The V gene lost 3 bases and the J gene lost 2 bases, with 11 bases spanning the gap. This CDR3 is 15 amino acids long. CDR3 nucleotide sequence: TGTGCCAGCAGCTTCCACAGCGGGCCCTACAATGAGCAGTTCTTC. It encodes CASSFHSGPYNEQFF.

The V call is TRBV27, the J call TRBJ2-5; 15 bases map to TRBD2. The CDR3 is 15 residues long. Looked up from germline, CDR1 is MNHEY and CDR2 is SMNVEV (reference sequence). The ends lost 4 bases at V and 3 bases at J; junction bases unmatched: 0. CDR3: CASSWTSGREETQYF. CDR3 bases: TGTGCCAGCAGTTGGACTAGCGGGAGGGAAGAGACCCAGTACTTC.

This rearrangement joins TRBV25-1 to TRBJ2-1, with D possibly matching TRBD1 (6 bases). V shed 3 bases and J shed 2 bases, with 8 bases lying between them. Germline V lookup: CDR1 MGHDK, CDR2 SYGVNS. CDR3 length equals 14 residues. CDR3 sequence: CASSDRTAYNEQFF. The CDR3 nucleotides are TGTGCCAGCAGTGACCGGACAGCCTACAATGAGCAGTTCTTC.

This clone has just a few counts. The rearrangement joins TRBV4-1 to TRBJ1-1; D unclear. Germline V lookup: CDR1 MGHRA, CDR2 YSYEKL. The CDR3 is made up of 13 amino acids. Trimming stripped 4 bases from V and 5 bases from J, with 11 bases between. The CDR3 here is CASSLSGRTEAFF. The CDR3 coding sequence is TGCGCCAGCAGCCTCTCGGGTAGGACTGAAGCTTTCTTT.

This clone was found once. DNA for the CDR3: TGCGCCAGCAGCTGGACAGGGGGCAACTATGGCTACACCTTC. Translation: CASSWTGGNYGYTF. The V gene is TRBV5-1, the J gene TRBJ1-2; 11 bases map to TRBD1. Losses at the gene ends were 3 bases for V and 2 bases for J; bases not matched to a gene: 0. The germline V gene encodes CDR1 SGHRS and CDR2 YFSETQ. The CDR3 is 14 residues long.

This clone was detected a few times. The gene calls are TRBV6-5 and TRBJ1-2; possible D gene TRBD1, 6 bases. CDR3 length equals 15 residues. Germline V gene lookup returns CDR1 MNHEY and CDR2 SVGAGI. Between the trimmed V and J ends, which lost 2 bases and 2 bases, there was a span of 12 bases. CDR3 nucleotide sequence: TGTGCCAGCAGTTACATCGGACAGTTAAACTATGGCTACACCTTC. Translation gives CASSYIGQLNYGYTF.

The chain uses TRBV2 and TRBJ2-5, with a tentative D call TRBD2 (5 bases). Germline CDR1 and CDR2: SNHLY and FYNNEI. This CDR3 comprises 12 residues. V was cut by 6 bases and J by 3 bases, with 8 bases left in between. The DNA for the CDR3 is TGTGCCAGCAGGGGGAGAGAAGAGACCCAGTACTTC. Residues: CASRGREETQYF.

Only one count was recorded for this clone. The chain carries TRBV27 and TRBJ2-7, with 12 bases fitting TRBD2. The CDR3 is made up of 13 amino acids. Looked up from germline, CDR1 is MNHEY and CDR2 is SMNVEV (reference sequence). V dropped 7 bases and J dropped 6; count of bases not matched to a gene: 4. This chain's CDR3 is CASTPGLAGEQYF. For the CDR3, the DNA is TGTGCCAGCACCCCGGGACTAGCGGGCGAGCAGTACTTC.

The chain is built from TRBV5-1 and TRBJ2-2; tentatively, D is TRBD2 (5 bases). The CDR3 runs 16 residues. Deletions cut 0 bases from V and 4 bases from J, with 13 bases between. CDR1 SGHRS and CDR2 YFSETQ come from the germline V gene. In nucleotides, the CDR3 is TGCGCCAGCAGCTTGGTATCGGACTTTACCACCGGGGAGCTGTTTTTT. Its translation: CASSLVSDFTTGELFF.